Many counts were recorded for the clone carrying this T cell receptor (beta chain). Antigen: not known. Unmatched junction bases numbered 13, after V lost 6 bases and J lost 6 bases. CDR3 length: 15 amino acids. This sample is drawn from a study of T-cell reconstitution after alpha-beta-depleted transplantation in children. Researchers prepared the TCRbeta library using unique molecular identifiers, the study reports. TCRdb re-derived calls from the PCR reads in MiXCR, one entry per CDR3 protein. This table holds around 30,000 distinct CDR3 sequences, approximately 6.9% found once. Points from the study as a whole: Approximately two months post-transplant, alpha-beta T cells reportedly originated from several hundred expanded graft clones. From surviving recipient T cells and thymic progenitors came the high day-60 TCRbeta diversity observed in some patients. At the one-year point after transplant, T-cell counts and TCRbeta diversity were found to come mostly from T cells that had been newly produced.

This clonotype originated in a child younger than two who had a stem cell transplant for acute myeloid leukemia, so the T cells may come from the graft donor. The genes are TRBV12-3 or TRBV12-4 and TRBJ2-7; 8 nucleotides match TRBD1. Sequencing was performed on peripheral blood, taken 60 days after TCRalphabeta/CD19-depleted stem cell transplant. The CDR3 sequence is CASSLGTGTPLEQYF. For the CDR3, the DNA is TGTGCCAGCAGCCTGGGGACAGGAACCCCCCTCGAGCAGTACTTC.